These 22 T cell receptor beta chains came from one sample sequenced in a study of blood T cell repertoires in COVID-19. Assay: immunoSEQ multiplex PCR; the TCRdb copy retains only in-frame clones and omits some. The sample lists roughly 100,000 clones, about 86% occurring once. Sequencing used peripheral blood. The receptors come from a woman in her 70s with acute or convalescent COVID-19.

The chain carries TRBV6-5 and TRBJ2-7; D perhaps matches TRBD2 (6 bases). Germline-derived CDR1 and CDR2 are MNHEY and SVGAGI. Trimming took off 11 bases at V and 3 bases at J, with 20 bases between the two ends. The CDR3 has 14 amino acids. CDR3 in DNA: TGTGCCGCCCTCCCCGCGGGGCGGAACTACGAGCAGTACTTC. Protein product: CAALPAGRNYEQYF.

This clone has only one observation. The gene calls are TRBV14 and TRBJ2-6; the D gene is possibly TRBD1 (5 bases). Germline CDR1 and CDR2: SGHDN and FVKESK. With 8 bases removed from V and 1 base from J, the gap between germline ends came to 9 bases. The CDR3 spans 14 residues. DNA for the CDR3: TGTGCCAGCGCACACAGGTCTGGGGCCAACGTCCTGACTTTC. It translates to CASAHRSGANVLTF.

CDR3: CSVSSRKRHEQFF. In nucleotides, the CDR3 is TGCAGCGTCTCCTCCCGAAAGCGGCATGAGCAGTTCTTC. V and J are TRBV29-1 and TRBJ2-1; TRBD2 is a possible D gene (5 bases). The V end lost 6 bases, the J end lost 8 bases, and 17 bases lay between the germline ends. Germline V CDR1 and CDR2: SQVTM, ANQGSEA. The CDR3 loop spans 13 amino acids.

The V call is TRBV11-2, the J call TRBJ2-7; 11 nucleotides line up with TRBD2. The CDR3 consists of 15 residues. Per the germline V gene, CDR1 is SGHAT and CDR2 is FQNNGV. The J segment lost 0 bases and the V segment lost 8 bases, leaving 6 bases of the junction unmatched. The CDR3 region has the DNA TGTGCCAGCGGGCTAGCGGGAGGTTACTCCTACGAGCAGTACTTC. It translates to CASGLAGGYSYEQYF.

The chain carries TRBV19 and TRBJ2-2; no firm D call. This CDR3 comprises 15 residues. V lost 2 bases and J lost 4, with 11 bases in between. The germline V gene has CDR1 LNHDA and CDR2 SQIVND (reference sequence). CDR3 sequence (DNA): TGTGCCAGTAGTATACGTGGGCTGATCACCGGGGAGCTGTTTTTT. Translating gives CASSIRGLITGELFF.

In its sample, this clone was seen a few times. V is TRBV3-1 (or the pseudogene TRBV3-2) and J is TRBJ1-2, with 7 bases matching TRBD1. Germline trimming cut 0 bases from V and 3 bases from J; bases unmatched to any gene: 4. CDR3 size: 15 residues. Germline V gene sequence: CDR1 LGHDT, CDR2 YNNKEL (reference sequence). CDR3 region: CASSQDNRGDYGYTF. CDR3 nucleotides: TGTGCCAGCAGCCAAGATAACAGGGGAGACTATGGCTACACCTTC.

The chain joins TRBV20-1 to TRBJ2-1; perhaps TRBD2 as D (6 bases). The CDR3 has 15 amino acids. CDR1 and CDR2 from the germline V gene are DFQATT and SNEGSKA (reference sequence). V was shortened by 3 bases and J by 2 bases, with 14 bases between the two germline ends. The CDR3 is CSASGYRGTYNEQFF. CDR3 bases: TGCAGTGCTAGTGGATATCGGGGGACCTACAATGAGCAGTTCTTC.

This clone has more than one count but fewer than ten. This chain uses TRBV11-2 with TRBJ1-5; D ambiguous. V was cut by 0 bases and J by 11 bases, with 8 bases left in between. CDR3 length: 12 amino acids. Germline lookup yields CDR1 SGHAT and CDR2 FQNNGV. The CDR3 DNA sequence: TGTGCCAGCAGCTTAGATCTGGCATCCCAGCATTTT. Translated, it gives CASSLDLASQHF.

The rearrangement links TRBV5-5 to TRBJ2-3, with 10 bases fitting TRBD1. CDR1 and CDR2 (germline): SGHKS, YYEKEE (reference sequence). V dropped 2 bases and J dropped 3; count of bases not matched to a gene: 6. This CDR3 is 16 amino acids long. The CDR3 DNA is TGTGCCAGCAGCTTAGTAGGGACAGGGGCGACAGATACGCAGTATTTT. Protein: CASSLVGTGATDTQYF.

The chain joins TRBV3-1 (or the pseudogene TRBV3-2) to TRBJ2-3, with D perhaps matching TRBD2 (6 bases). Per the germline V gene, CDR1 is LGHDT and CDR2 is YNNKEL (reference sequence). The CDR3 has 12 residues. V was trimmed by 2 bases and J by 6 bases, leaving 6 bases between them. The chain's CDR3 is CASSQLADTQYF. The CDR3 DNA sequence: TGTGCCAGCAGCCAACTAGCGGATACGCAGTATTTT.

This clone was seen more than once but under ten times. The J gene is TRBJ1-1, the V gene TRBV9; TRBD1 matches at 9 bases. Germline loops: CDR1 SGDLS, CDR2 YYNGEE. There are 16 residues in the CDR3. J lost 3 bases, V lost 4 bases, and 10 bases had no gene match. DNA of the CDR3: TGTGCCAGCAGCACCCACAGGGGGCTTGGGGACACTGAAGCTTTCTTT. The encoded protein is CASSTHRGLGDTEAFF.

The genes are TRBV30 and TRBJ2-5, with TRBD2 identical over 11 bases. Germline V gene lookup returns CDR1 GTSNPN and CDR2 SVGIG (reference sequence). This CDR3 contains 15 residues. V dropped 2 bases and J dropped 4; count of bases not matched to a gene: 6. This chain's CDR3 is CAWSLTSGVSETQYF. The CDR3 region has the DNA TGTGCCTGGAGTTTGACTAGCGGGGTGTCAGAGACCCAGTACTTC.

Only one count was recorded for this clone. The chain is built from TRBV27 and TRBJ2-5; 11 bases agree with TRBD1. The CDR3 sequence is 18 residues long. The germline gives CDR1 MNHEY, CDR2 SMNVEV (reference sequence). The V segment lost 7 bases and the J segment 7 bases; nucleotides outside the gene matches: 20. The CDR3 bases are TGTGCCAGCACCCCCGGGAGAGGACAGGGGGCGCATCAGCGGACCCAGTACTTC. It codes for CASTPGRGQGAHQRTQYF.

The rearrangement joins TRBV7-9 to TRBJ1-3; tentatively, D is TRBD1 (5 bases). Germline-derived CDR1 and CDR2 are SEHNR and FQNEAQ (reference sequence). Trimming took 11 bases from V and 1 from J, leaving 18 bases between them. The CDR3 is 15 residues long. The CDR3 sequence: CAVQDSLTSGNTIYF. CDR3 sequence (DNA): TGTGCCGTACAGGATTCGCTTACTTCTGGAAACACCATATATTTT.

The rearrangement uses TRBV9 and TRBJ1-3; D unclear. Per the germline V gene, CDR1 is SGDLS and CDR2 is YYNGEE. The CDR3 has 16 residues. V gave up 0 bases and J gave up 0 bases, with 10 bases separating them. In DNA form, the CDR3 reads TGTGCCAGCAGCGTAGACATTACCAGCTCTGGAAACACCATATATTTT. Translated, it gives CASSVDITSSGNTIYF.

The V call is TRBV7-9, the J call TRBJ1-3, with D uncertain. The CDR3 length is 14 residues. V lost 3 bases to trimming and J lost 2 bases, with 8 bases between them. The germline CDR1 and CDR2 sequences are SEHNR and FQNEAQ (reference sequence). The DNA for the CDR3 is TGTGCCAGCAGCTTGACAATCCCTGGAAACACCATATATTTT. Translated, it gives CASSLTIPGNTIYF.

The rearrangement links TRBV3-1 (or the pseudogene TRBV3-2) to TRBJ2-7; possibly TRBD2 for D (6 bases). Trimming removed 1 base at V and 0 bases at J, with 13 bases between. Germline values: CDR1 LGHDT, CDR2 YNNKEL (reference sequence). The CDR3 is made up of 16 amino acids. CDR3 sequence: CASSQGSDYGSYEQYF. CDR3 sequence (DNA): TGTGCCAGCAGCCAAGGTTCGGACTATGGCTCCTACGAGCAGTACTTC.

The rearrangement links TRBV6-1 to TRBJ1-5; D possibly corresponds to TRBD1 (6 bases). CDR1 and CDR2 (germline): MNHNS, SASEGT. V lost 3 bases and J 0 bases, leaving 9 bases between the germline ends. The CDR3 length is 15 residues. The CDR3 sequence: CASSDQGHSNQPQHF. DNA for the CDR3: TGTGCCAGCAGTGATCAGGGGCATAGCAATCAGCCCCAGCATTTT.

For the CDR3, the DNA is TGCGCCAGCAGGCTGGGACAGGTTCGGAACGAGCAGTACTTC. Its protein is CASRLGQVRNEQYF. The chain combines TRBV5-1 with TRBJ2-7; 8 bases map to TRBD1. Germline V gives CDR1 SGHRS, CDR2 YFSETQ. V shed 5 bases, J shed 5 bases, and the junction held 9 bases outside the gene matches. This CDR3 has 14 residues.

The CDR3 DNA follows: TGTGCCAGCACAAGGGACAGGGGAGGAGAGACCCAGTACTTC. It is translated as CASTRDRGGETQYF. The chain links TRBV6-5 to TRBJ2-5, with TRBD1 identical over 10 bases. The CDR3 covers 14 residues. In germline, CDR1 is MNHEY, CDR2 SVGAGI. The J segment lost 4 bases and the V segment lost 7 bases, leaving 6 bases of the junction unmatched.

The chain has TRBV2 and TRBJ2-2; 10 nucleotides match TRBD2. CDR1 and CDR2 from the germline V gene are SNHLY and FYNNEI. The CDR3 extends over 15 amino acids. Trimming at V came to 6 bases and at J to 10 bases, leaving 11 bases not matched to a gene. CDR3 in amino acids: CASRPESGGAVELFF. DNA of the CDR3: TGTGCCAGCAGGCCTGAGAGCGGGGGGGCCGTGGAGCTGTTTTTT. Filled out from reference TRBV2 and TRBJ2-2, the complete variable domain reads EPEVTQTPSHQVTQMGQEVILRCVPISNHLYFYWYRQILGQKVEFLVSFYNNEISEKSEIFDDQFSVERPDGSNFTLKIRSTKLEDSAMYFCASRPESGGAVELFFGEGSRLTVL.

The genes are TRBV10-2 and TRBJ2-4; no clear D gene. The CDR3 loop spans 12 amino acids. V was trimmed by 9 bases and J by 6 bases, leaving 12 bases between them. Per the germline V gene, CDR1 is WSHSY and CDR2 is SAAADI. The CDR3 DNA reads TGCGCCAGTCTCTCCCCCCCAAACATTCAGTACTTC. It is translated as CASLSPPNIQYF.